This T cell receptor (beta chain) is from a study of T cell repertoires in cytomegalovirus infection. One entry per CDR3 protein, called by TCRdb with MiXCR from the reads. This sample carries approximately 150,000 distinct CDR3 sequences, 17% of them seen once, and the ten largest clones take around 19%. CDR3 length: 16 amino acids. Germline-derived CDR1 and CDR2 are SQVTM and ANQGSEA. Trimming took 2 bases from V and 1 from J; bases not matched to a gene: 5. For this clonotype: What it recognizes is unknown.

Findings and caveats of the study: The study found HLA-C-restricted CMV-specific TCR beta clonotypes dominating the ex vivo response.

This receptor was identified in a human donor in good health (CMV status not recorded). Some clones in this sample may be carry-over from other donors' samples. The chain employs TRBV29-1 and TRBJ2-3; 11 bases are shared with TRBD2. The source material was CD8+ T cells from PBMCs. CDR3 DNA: TGCAGCGTTGAAACTAGCGGGAGTTACGGCACAGATACGCAGTATTTT. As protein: CSVETSGSYGTDTQYF.